Listed below are T cell receptor beta chains from one sample, sequenced in a study of T cells in narcolepsy. Profiled with immunoSEQ multiplex PCR; TCRdb holds only in-frame clones, not every one. The sample yields tens of thousands of clones, about 86% seen once. The specimen sequenced was CD45RA- memory CD4+ T cells from PBMCs. The receptors come from a human donor with narcolepsy. CDR3s include the opening cysteine and the closing phenylalanine or tryptophan. The order of the fields is V gene, J gene, clone size, D gene, CDR3 DNA, CDR3 protein. The D gene is left open where the match is weak. The size field is filled for only some rows; it gives once, few, many or a size class.

>TRBV28|TRBJ1-1|.|.
TGTGCCAGCGATACACAGATGAACACTGAAGCTTTCTTT
CASDTQMNTEAFF
>TRBV28|TRBJ2-5|.|.
TGTGCCAGCACTCCCCGGGGTAGCGGAGAACAAGAGACCCAGTACTTC
CASTPRGSGEQETQYF
>TRBV25-1|TRBJ2-3|once|.
TGTGCCAGCAGTGAATATGGGGGATCCGATACGCAGTATTTT
CASSEYGGSDTQYF
>TRBV4-1|TRBJ2-7|.|TRBD2
TGCGCCAGCAGCCAGCTACTAGCGGCCTACGAGCAGTACTTC
CASSQLLAAYEQYF
>TRBV11-1|TRBJ1-6|.|.
TGTGCCAGCAGCTTTACAGGGTTGAATTCACCCCTCCACTTT
CASSFTGLNSPLHF
>TRBV20-1|TRBJ1-1|.|.
TGCAGTGCTCGACAGAACACTGAAGCTTTCTTT
CSARQNTEAFF
>TRBV5-4|TRBJ2-3|.|TRBD1
TGTGCCAGCAGCTTGATCAAGGGGGCGGACACGCAGTATTTT
CASSLIKGADTQYF
>TRBV9|TRBJ1-6|.|.
TGTGCCAGCAGCTCCGGGTCCGGAAATTCACCCCTCCACTTT
CASSSGSGNSPLHF
>TRBV10-3|TRBJ2-1|.|TRBD2
TGTGCCATCAACCCTTCTAGCGGGGGGGCCGGTGGCAATGAGCAGTTCTTC
CAINPSSGGAGGNEQFF
>TRBV7-8|TRBJ1-2|.|.
TGTGCCAGCAGCGAGGAGGGTATGGGGTATGGCTACACCTTC
CASSEEGMGYGYTF
>TRBV30|TRBJ2-3|few|.
TGTGCCTGGAGGTCGCGGGGTGGCACAGATACGCAGTATTTT
CAWRSRGGTDTQYF
>TRBV27|TRBJ2-3|few|TRBD2
TGTGCCAGCAGTTTTTGGGGGGGAGGTGCAGATACGCAGTATTTT
CASSFWGGGADTQYF
>TRBV5-4|TRBJ2-5|.|TRBD2
TGTGCCAGCAGCCTCAGACTAGCGGGAGAAGAGACCCAGTACTTC
CASSLRLAGEETQYF
>TRBV18|TRBJ1-1|.|.
TGTGCCAGCTCCTCCGCAGTCACTGAAGCTTTCTTT
CASSSAVTEAFF
>TRBV19|TRBJ2-4|.|.
TGTGCCAGTAGTATAGGCGTAGATACAGGGAAAACGGCCAAAAACATTCAGTACTTC
CASSIGVDTGKTAKNIQYF
>TRBV30|TRBJ2-1|.|.
TGTGCCTGGAGTGTACGGTTAAGGGGAGGAGAGCAGTTCTTC
CAWSVRLRGGEQFF
>TRBV30|TRBJ1-1|.|TRBD1
TGTGCCTGGAGTGTACGGGTGACAGGGACGGGAATGAACACTGAAGCTTTCTTT
CAWSVRVTGTGMNTEAFF
>TRBV6-5|TRBJ1-1|.|.
TGTGCCAGCAGTTACGGGGGTGTCATAGGCACTGAAGCTTTCTTT
CASSYGGVIGTEAFF
>TRBV30|TRBJ1-2|.|TRBD1
TGTGCCGCGCTAACGGGACAGACCTACCAGGGCTATGGCTACACCTTC
CAALTGQTYQGYGYTF
>TRBV10-2|TRBJ1-3|few|.
TGCGCCAGCAGTGAGTTGAGTTACTCTGGAAACACCATATATTTT
CASSELSYSGNTIYF
>TRBV9|TRBJ1-3|.|TRBD1
TGTGCCAGCAGCGGACAGGGGGGCTCTGGAAACACCATATATTTT
CASSGQGGSGNTIYF
>TRBV28|TRBJ2-7|.|.
TGTGCCAGCAGTTCTCGGGACAGCGAAAAGGGACTAGGGGCCTACGAGCAGTACTTC
CASSSRDSEKGLGAYEQYF
>TRBV5-1|TRBJ1-1|.|.
TGCGCCAGCAGCCCTGCCGGGGACACTGAAGCTTTCTTT
CASSPAGDTEAFF
>TRBV28|TRBJ1-1|.|.
TGTGCCACCCTAGCCGGACAGCTCGAAGCTTTCTTT
CATLAGQLEAFF
>TRBV4-3|TRBJ1-4|.|.
TGCGCCAGCAGCCTAAACGGAGGGAGGGCTAATGAAAAACTGTTTTTT
CASSLNGGRANEKLFF
>TRBV5-1|TRBJ1-1|.|.
TGCGCCAGCAGCTTGCGGGGGCCTACAGGGAACACTGAAGCTTTCTTT
CASSLRGPTGNTEAFF
>TRBV5-1|TRBJ2-1|.|TRBD2
TGCGCCAGCCTTAGGCAAGAGGATAGCGGGAGACGCTACAATGAGCAGTTCTTC
CASLRQEDSGRRYNEQFF
>TRBV5-6|TRBJ1-2|.|TRBD1
TGTGCCAGCAGCCGGGACAGGAACTATGGCTACACCTTC
CASSRDRNYGYTF
>TRBV7-9|TRBJ2-7|.|TRBD1
TGTGCCAGCAGCGCTTGGACAGGGGAGGACGAGCAGTACTTC
CASSAWTGEDEQYF
>TRBV14|TRBJ1-1|.|.
TGTGCCAGCAGCCAAGATGGGGGAGTAGTTTACACTGAAGCTTTCTTT
CASSQDGGVVYTEAFF
>TRBV19|TRBJ1-6|.|.
TGTGCCAGTAGCCCTCTTGGGGGTTCACCCCTCCACTTT
CASSPLGGSPLHF
>TRBV2|TRBJ2-3|.|.
TGTGCCAGCAGGAGAACATTCGGTGTGGATACGCAGTATTTT
CASRRTFGVDTQYF
>TRBV2|TRBJ1-5|.|TRBD1
TGTGCCAGCAACCAGGGGGCCGGCAATCAGCCCCAGCATTTT
CASNQGAGNQPQHF
>TRBV27|TRBJ2-2|.|TRBD2
TGTGCCAGCAGTTGGTCACGGGGGGTGGGCACCGGGGAGCTGTTTTTT
CASSWSRGVGTGELFF
>TRBV6-5|TRBJ2-7|.|.
TGTGCCAGCAGCCCCGAGGCCTCCTACGAGCAGTACTTC
CASSPEASYEQYF
>TRBV6-5|TRBJ1-2|.|.
TGTGCCAGCAGCCACGGTGGAGGCTACACCTTC
CASSHGGGYTF
>TRBV11-2|TRBJ1-2|.|.
TGTGCCAGCAGCTTAGGAAACTATGGCTACACCTTC
CASSLGNYGYTF
>TRBV6-1|TRBJ1-1|.|TRBD1
TGTGCCAGCAAAGGGACAGGGGTCAGGAACACTGAAGCTTTCTTT
CASKGTGVRNTEAFF
>TRBV7-9|TRBJ2-5|.|.
TGTGCCGGCGCGGGTCAAGAGACCCAGTACTTC
CAGAGQETQYF
>TRBV7-9|TRBJ2-5|.|.
TGTGCCAGCAGCCCCCCCCTTAGAGCGGCCCAAGAGACCCAGTACTTC
CASSPPLRAAQETQYF
>TRBV7-9|TRBJ1-1|.|.
TGTGCCAGCAGCCAAACCGGACAGCTGAACACTGAAGCTTTCTTT
CASSQTGQLNTEAFF
>TRBV7-9|TRBJ2-5|.|.
TGTGCCAGCACCCTAATGGGTGGGGACCAAGAGACCCAGTACTTC
CASTLMGGDQETQYF
>TRBV28|TRBJ2-7|.|TRBD1
TGTGCCAGCAGTCCAATTCAAACAGGGGACCACGAGCAGTACTTC
CASSPIQTGDHEQYF
>TRBV9|TRBJ1-5|.|.
TGTGCCAGCAGCGTAGAAGGGTTATCCGGCCAGCCCCAGCATTTT
CASSVEGLSGQPQHF